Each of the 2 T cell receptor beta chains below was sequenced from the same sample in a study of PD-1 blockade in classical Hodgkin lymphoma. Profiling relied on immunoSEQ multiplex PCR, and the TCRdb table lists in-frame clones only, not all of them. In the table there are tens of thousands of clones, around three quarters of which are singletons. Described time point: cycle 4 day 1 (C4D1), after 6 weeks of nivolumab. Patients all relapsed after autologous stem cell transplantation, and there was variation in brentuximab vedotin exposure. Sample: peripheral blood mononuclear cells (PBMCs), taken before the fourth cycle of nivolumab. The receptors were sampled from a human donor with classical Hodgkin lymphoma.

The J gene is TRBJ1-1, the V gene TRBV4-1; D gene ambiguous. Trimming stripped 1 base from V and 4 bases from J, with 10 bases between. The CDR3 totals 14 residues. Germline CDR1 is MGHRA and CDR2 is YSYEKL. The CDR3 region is CASSQGGPGTEAFF. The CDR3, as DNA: TGCGCCAGCAGCCAAGGTGGACCTGGCACTGAAGCTTTCTTT.

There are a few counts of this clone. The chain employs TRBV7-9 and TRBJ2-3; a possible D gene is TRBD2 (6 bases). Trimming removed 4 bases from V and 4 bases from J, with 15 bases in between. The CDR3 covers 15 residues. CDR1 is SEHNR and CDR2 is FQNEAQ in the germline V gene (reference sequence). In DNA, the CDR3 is TGTGCCAGCAGCTCCAGACTAGAGGCCGCAGATACGCAGTATTTT. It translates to CASSSRLEAADTQYF. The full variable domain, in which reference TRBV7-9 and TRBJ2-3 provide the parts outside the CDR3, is DTGVSQNPRHKITKRGQNVTFRCDPISEHNRLYWYRQTLGQGPEFLTYFQNEAQLEKSRLLSDRFSAERPKGSFSTLEIQRTEQGDSAMYLCASSSRLEAADTQYFGPGTRLTVL.